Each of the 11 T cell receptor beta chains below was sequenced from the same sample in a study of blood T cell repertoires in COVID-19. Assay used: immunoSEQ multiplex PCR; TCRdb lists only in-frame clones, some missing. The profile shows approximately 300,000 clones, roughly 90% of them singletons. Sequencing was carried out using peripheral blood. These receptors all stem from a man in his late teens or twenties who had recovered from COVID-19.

The CDR3 region is CAWNLLPGLAEAFF. Here the CDR3 DNA reads TGTGCCTGGAACCTCCTACCAGGACTTGCTGAAGCTTTCTTT. The rearrangement uses TRBV30 and TRBJ1-1; D remains ambiguous. Trimming stripped 4 bases from V and 6 bases from J, with 18 bases between. Germline CDR1 reads GTSNPN; CDR2 reads SVGIG (reference sequence). The CDR3 extends over 14 amino acids.

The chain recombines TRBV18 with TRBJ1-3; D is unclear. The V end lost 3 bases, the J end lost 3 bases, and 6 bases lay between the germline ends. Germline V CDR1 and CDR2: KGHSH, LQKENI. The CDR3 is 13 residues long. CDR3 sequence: CASSPRDGNTIYF. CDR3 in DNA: TGTGCCAGCTCACCCCGGGATGGAAACACCATATATTTT.

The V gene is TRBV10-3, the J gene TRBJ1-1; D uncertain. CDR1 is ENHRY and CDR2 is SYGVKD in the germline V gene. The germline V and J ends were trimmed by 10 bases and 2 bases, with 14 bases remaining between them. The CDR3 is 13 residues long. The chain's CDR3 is CATTENFNTEAFF. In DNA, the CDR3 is TGTGCCACCACTGAAAACTTCAACACTGAAGCTTTCTTT.

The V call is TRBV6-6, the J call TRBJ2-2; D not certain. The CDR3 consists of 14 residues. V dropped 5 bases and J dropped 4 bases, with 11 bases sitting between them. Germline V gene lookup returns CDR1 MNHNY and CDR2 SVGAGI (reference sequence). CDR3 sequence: CASSPYGSTGELFF. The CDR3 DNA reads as TGTGCCAGCAGTCCCTACGGGTCCACCGGGGAGCTGTTTTTT.

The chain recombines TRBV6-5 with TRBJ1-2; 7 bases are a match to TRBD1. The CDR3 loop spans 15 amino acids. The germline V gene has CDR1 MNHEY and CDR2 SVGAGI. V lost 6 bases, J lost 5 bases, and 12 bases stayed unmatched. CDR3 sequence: CASRLRQGWDYGYTF. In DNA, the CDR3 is TGTGCCAGCAGACTCCGACAGGGATGGGATTATGGCTACACCTTC.

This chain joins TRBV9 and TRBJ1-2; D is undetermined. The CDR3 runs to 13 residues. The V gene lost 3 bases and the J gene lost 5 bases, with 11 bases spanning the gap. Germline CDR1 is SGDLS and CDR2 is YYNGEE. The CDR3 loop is CASSGSGGYGYTF. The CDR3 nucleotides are TGTGCCAGCAGCGGATCGGGAGGTTATGGCTACACCTTC.

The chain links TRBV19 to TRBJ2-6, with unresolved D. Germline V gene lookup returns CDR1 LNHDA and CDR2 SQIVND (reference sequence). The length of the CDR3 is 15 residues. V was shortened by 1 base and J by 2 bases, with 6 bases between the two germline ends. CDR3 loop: CASSIVQAGANVLTF. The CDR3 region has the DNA TGTGCCAGTAGTATAGTCCAGGCTGGGGCCAACGTCCTGACTTTC.

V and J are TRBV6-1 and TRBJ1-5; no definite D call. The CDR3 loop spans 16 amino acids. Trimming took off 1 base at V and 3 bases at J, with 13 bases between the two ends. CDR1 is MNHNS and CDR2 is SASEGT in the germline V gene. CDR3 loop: CASSEDVRQVNQPQHF. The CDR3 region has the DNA TGTGCCAGCAGTGAAGACGTTCGGCAGGTCAATCAGCCCCAGCATTTT.

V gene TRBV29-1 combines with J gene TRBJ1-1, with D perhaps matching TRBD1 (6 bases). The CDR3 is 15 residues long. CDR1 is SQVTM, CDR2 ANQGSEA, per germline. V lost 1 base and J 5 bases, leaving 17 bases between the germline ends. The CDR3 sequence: CSVEGTTGKETEAFF. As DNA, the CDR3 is TGCAGCGTTGAAGGAACTACAGGGAAGGAGACTGAAGCTTTCTTT.

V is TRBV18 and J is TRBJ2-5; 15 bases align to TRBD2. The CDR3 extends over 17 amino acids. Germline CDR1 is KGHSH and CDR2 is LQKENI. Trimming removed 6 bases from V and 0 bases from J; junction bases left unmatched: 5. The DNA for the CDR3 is TGTGCCAGCTCGGCGGGACTAGCGGGGGGCCACCAAGAGACCCAGTACTTC. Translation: CASSAGLAGGHQETQYF.

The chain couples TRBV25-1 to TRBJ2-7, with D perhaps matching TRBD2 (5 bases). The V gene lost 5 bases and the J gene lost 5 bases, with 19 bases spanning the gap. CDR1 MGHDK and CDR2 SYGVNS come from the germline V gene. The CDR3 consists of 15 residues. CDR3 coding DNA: TGTGCCAGCAGTCCATCGGGATCCGTGGTCCACGAGCAGTACTTC. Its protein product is CASSPSGSVVHEQYF.